These 16 T cell receptor beta chains were sequenced from one sample in a study of T cell changes during pregnancy in multiple sclerosis. The repertoire was sequenced with immunoSEQ multiplex PCR; TCRdb's copy has only in-frame clones and lacks some. The sample contains approximately 46,000 clones, about 91% of which appear only once. This sample comprised CD8+ T cells from peripheral blood mononuclear cells, obtained after pregnancy. These receptors all come from a female donor with multiple sclerosis, enrolled in a pregnancy study.

This clone has more than one count but fewer than ten. The chain recombines TRBV13 with TRBJ1-1; D possibly corresponds to TRBD1 (6 bases). The CDR3 runs 15 residues. V gave up 2 bases and J gave up 1 base, with 11 bases separating them. The germline gives CDR1 PRHDT, CDR2 FYEKMQ (reference sequence). The CDR3 sequence is CASSLSWGPNTEAFF. The CDR3, as DNA: TGTGCCAGCAGCTTAAGTTGGGGGCCGAACACTGAAGCTTTCTTT. The variable domain in full, with the rest retrieved from reference TRBV13 and TRBJ1-1, is AAGVIQSPRHLIKEKRETATLKCYPIPRHDTVYWYQQGPGQDPQFLISFYEKMQSDKGSIPDRFSAQQFSDYHSELNMSSLELGDSALYFCASSLSWGPNTEAFFGQGTRLTVV.

This clone was seen only once. This chain links TRBV5-1 with TRBJ2-3, with D perhaps matching TRBD1 (6 bases). The CDR3 extends over 13 amino acids. The V gene lost 0 bases and the J gene lost 9 bases, with 11 bases spanning the gap. The germline CDR1 and CDR2 sequences are SGHRS and YFSETQ. CDR3 loop: CASSLGTDPTQYF. CDR3 bases: TGCGCCAGCAGCTTGGGGACAGACCCCACGCAGTATTTT.

This clone was seen once. This sequence joins TRBV11-2 and TRBJ2-3, with D perhaps matching TRBD2 (7 bases). Trimming removed 6 bases at V and 3 bases at J, with 25 bases between. CDR1 is SGHAT, CDR2 FQNNGV, per germline. The length of the CDR3 is 18 residues. The CDR3 DNA reads TGTGCCAGCAGTCTAACAGGGAGGGTGGCAGGGAAGACAGATACGCAGTATTTT. Amino acid sequence: CASSLTGRVAGKTDTQYF.

The CDR3 is CASSLADRGGQPQHF. As DNA, the CDR3 is TGTGCCAGCAGCTTGGCGGACAGGGGTGGACAGCCCCAGCATTTT. The chain links TRBV5-8 to TRBJ1-5; 9 bases align to TRBD1. This CDR3 is built from 15 residues. Germline V gives CDR1 SGHTS, CDR2 YDEGEE. The junction had 5 bases not matched to a gene; V was cut back by 0 bases and J by 7 bases.

This chain uses TRBV7-9 with TRBJ2-7; D remains ambiguous. This CDR3 has 15 amino acids. Trimming removed 1 base from V and 4 bases from J, with 14 bases in between. CDR1 is SEHNR, CDR2 FQNEAQ, per germline (reference sequence). Here the CDR3 DNA reads TGTGCCAGCAGCTTAGAGTTAGCCCCCACTTACGAGCAGTACTTC. It specifies CASSLELAPTYEQYF.

The chain is built from TRBV6-5 and TRBJ1-5; TRBD1 might be the D (5 bases). The CDR3 is made up of 14 amino acids. CDR1 and CDR2 (germline): MNHEY, SVGAGI. V dropped 0 bases and J dropped 7 bases, with 10 bases sitting between them. In nucleotides, the CDR3 is TGTGCCAGCAGTTACTCTCAGGGCTGGCAGCCCCAGCATTTT. Amino acid sequence: CASSYSQGWQPQHF.

The chain recombines TRBV7-2 with TRBJ2-7; a weak D match, TRBD2 (5 bases). The CDR3 has 16 amino acids. Germline V gene lookup returns CDR1 SGHTA and CDR2 FQGNSA. Trimming took off 0 bases at V and 1 base at J, with 13 bases between the two ends. Here the CDR3 DNA reads TGTGCCAGCAGCTTAGCTAGTACGGCGGGTTCCTACGAGCAGTACTTC. It specifies CASSLASTAGSYEQYF.

CDR3: CASSLAGGLSGANVLTF. The CDR3 coding sequence is TGTGCCAGCAGCTTGGCAGGGGGTCTCTCTGGGGCCAACGTCCTGACTTTC. This rearrangement joins TRBV5-5 to TRBJ2-6; 7 bases map to TRBD1. The germline V gene has CDR1 SGHKS and CDR2 YYEKEE (reference sequence). V shed 0 bases and J 0 bases; nucleotides not matched to a gene: 3. The CDR3 extends over 17 amino acids.

The chain uses TRBV7-9 and TRBJ2-7; 7 bases match TRBD1. The CDR3 is 14 residues long. Looked up from germline, CDR1 is SEHNR and CDR2 is FQNEAQ (reference sequence). With 5 bases clipped from V and 2 bases from J, the junction kept 6 bases outside the gene matches. This chain's CDR3 is CASSVGGPTYEQYF. CDR3 DNA: TGTGCCAGCAGCGTAGGGGGCCCAACCTACGAGCAGTACTTC.

V gene TRBV6-4 combines with J gene TRBJ1-6; perhaps TRBD1 as D (5 bases). CDR3 length equals 14 residues. V was trimmed by 0 bases and J by 5 bases, leaving 5 bases between them. Germline V gives CDR1 MRHNA, CDR2 SNTAGT. The CDR3 DNA sequence: TGTGCCAGCAGTGACTCGACAGATAATTCACCCCTCCACTTT. It translates to CASSDSTDNSPLHF.

The chain joins TRBV7-7 to TRBJ2-7, with 9 positions matching TRBD1. The CDR3 runs to 12 residues. J gave up 6 bases and V 5 bases, and 2 bases lay outside the gene matches. The germline V gene has CDR1 SSHAT and CDR2 FNYEAQ (reference sequence). CDR3 amino acids: CASSGQGTEQYF. In DNA, the CDR3 is TGTGCCAGCAGCGGACAGGGGACCGAGCAGTACTTC.

V gene TRBV9 combines with J gene TRBJ2-5; 7 bases are shared with TRBD1. After removal of 0 bases from V and 2 bases from J, the junction contained 4 bases not matched to a gene. Germline lookup yields CDR1 SGDLS and CDR2 YYNGEE. This CDR3 contains 15 residues. This chain's CDR3 is CASSVDWGQQETQYF. The CDR3 region has the DNA TGTGCCAGCAGCGTAGATTGGGGACAGCAAGAGACCCAGTACTTC. The full variable domain, in which reference TRBV9 and TRBJ2-5 provide the parts outside the CDR3, is DSGVTQTPKHLITATGQRVTLRCSPRSGDLSVYWYQQSLDQGLQFLIQYYNGEERAKGNILERFSAQQFPDLHSELNLSSLELGDSALYFCASSVDWGQQETQYFGPGTRLLVL.

V usage is TRBV29-1 and J usage is TRBJ2-2; 8 bases line up with TRBD1. V lost 0 bases to trimming and J lost 7 bases; unmatched junction nucleotides: 10. The CDR3 sequence is 16 residues long. Germline V gives CDR1 SQVTM, CDR2 ANQGSEA. CDR3 residues: CSVEDIGRGLVGELFF. The CDR3 nucleotides are TGCAGCGTTGAAGACATAGGCAGGGGGCTCGTCGGGGAGCTGTTTTTT.

The gene calls are TRBV6-5 and TRBJ1-1; the match to TRBD1 covers 7 bases. V trimming: 4 bases; J trimming: 10 bases; junction bases outside the gene matches: 12. The germline gives CDR1 MNHEY, CDR2 SVGAGI. CDR3 length equals 14 residues. The CDR3 DNA is TGTGCCAGCAGTTCGACAGGGATGGTAGTAGGAGCTTTCTTT. Translated: CASSSTGMVVGAFF.

The rearrangement links TRBV4-3 to TRBJ2-7; 7 bases fit TRBD2. Germline values: CDR1 LGHNA, CDR2 YSLEER. This CDR3 comprises 13 residues. Losses at the gene ends were 0 bases for V and 7 bases for J; bases not matched to a gene: 3. This CDR3 is CASSQDWGGEQYF. CDR3 bases: TGCGCCAGCAGCCAAGATTGGGGGGGGGAGCAGTACTTC.

This chain links TRBV7-9 with TRBJ1-1, with D hard to call. Germline CDR1 is SEHNR and CDR2 is FQNEAQ (reference sequence). CDR3 length: 10 amino acids. Trimming cost V 3 bases and J 7 bases, with 3 bases left between them. CDR3 protein: CASSFSEAFF. The CDR3 DNA sequence: TGTGCCAGCAGCTTCAGTGAAGCTTTCTTT.